The source of this T cell receptor beta chain is a study of shared clonotypes between healthy human individuals. As for the study in general: Sampling drew on donors who were a couple of women and a few men aged 18 to 49. Plates per donor: three CD4 naive, three CD4 memory, two CD8 naive, one CD8 memory.

The table lists this clone with a few counts. Its target is unknown. The CDR3 covers 14 residues. Between the trimmed V and J ends, which lost 1 base and 1 base, there was a span of 8 bases. From germline, CDR1 is SGHRS and CDR2 YFSETQ. Clones were read by immunoSEQ multiplex PCR, and TCRdb kept only the in-frame ones, dropping some. In the table there are approximately 240,000 clones, about 65% of which are singletons. Overall study findings and caveats: Apart from blood, nothing was sampled; tissue repertoires likely differ.

The genes are TRBV5-1 and TRBJ1-1; D call uncertain. The source is a man between 25 and 39 years old in good health. The sequencing sample was made of memory CD4+ T cells sorted from blood. Regarding subset: CD45RA-negative fraction. The CDR3 region has the DNA TGCGCCAGCAGCTTGACAGCGAAGAACACTGAAGCTTTCTTT. Its protein product is CASSLTAKNTEAFF.